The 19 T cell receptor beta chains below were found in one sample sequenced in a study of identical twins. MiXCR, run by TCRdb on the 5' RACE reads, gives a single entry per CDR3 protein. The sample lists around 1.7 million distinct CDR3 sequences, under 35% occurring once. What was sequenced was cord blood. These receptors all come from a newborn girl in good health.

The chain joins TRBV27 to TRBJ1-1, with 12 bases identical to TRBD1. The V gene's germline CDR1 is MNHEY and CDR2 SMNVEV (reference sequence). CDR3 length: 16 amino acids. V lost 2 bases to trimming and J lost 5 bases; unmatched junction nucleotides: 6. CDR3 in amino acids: CASSLTGTGGGTEAFF. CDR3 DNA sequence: TGTGCCAGCAGTTTAACCGGGACAGGGGGCGGGACTGAAGCTTTCTTT.

The CDR3, as DNA: TGTGCCAGCAGTTTATCGTGGGGCCCGATCTACTACGAGCAGTACTTC. Its protein product is CASSLSWGPIYYEQYF. The chain carries TRBV27 and TRBJ2-7; D possibly corresponds to TRBD1 (5 bases). Germline CDR1 MNHEY, CDR2 SMNVEV (reference sequence). CDR3 length: 16 amino acids. V lost 0 bases, J lost 3 bases, and 15 bases lay in between.

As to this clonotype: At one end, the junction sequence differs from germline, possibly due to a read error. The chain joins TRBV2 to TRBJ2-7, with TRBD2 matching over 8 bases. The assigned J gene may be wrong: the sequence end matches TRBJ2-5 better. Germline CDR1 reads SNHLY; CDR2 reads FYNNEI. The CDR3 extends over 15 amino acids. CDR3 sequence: CASIGEAGEGETQYF. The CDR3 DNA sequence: TGCGCCAGCATAGGCGAAGCGGGAGAAGGCGAGACCCAGTACTTC.

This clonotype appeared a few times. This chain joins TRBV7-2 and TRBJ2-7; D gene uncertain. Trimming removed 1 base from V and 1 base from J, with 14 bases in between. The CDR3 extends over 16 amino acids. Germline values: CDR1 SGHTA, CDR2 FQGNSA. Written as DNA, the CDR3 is TGTGCCAGCAGCTTAGGTTTAGGAATCGCTTCCTACGAGCAGTACTTC. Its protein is CASSLGLGIASYEQYF.

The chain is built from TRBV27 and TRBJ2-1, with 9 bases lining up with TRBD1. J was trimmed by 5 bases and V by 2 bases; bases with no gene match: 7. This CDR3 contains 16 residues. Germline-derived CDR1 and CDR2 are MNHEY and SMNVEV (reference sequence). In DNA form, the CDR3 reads TGTGCCAGCAGTTTAGGAATAAGGACAGGGGACAATGAGCAGTTCTTC. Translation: CASSLGIRTGDNEQFF.

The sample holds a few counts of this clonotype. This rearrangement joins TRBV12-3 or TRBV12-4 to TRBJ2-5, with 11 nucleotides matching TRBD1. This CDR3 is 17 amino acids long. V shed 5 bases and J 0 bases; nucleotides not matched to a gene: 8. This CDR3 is CASSLDRGPLYQETQYF. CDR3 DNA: TGTGCCAGCAGTCTGGACAGGGGGCCCCTGTACCAAGAGACCCAGTACTTC.

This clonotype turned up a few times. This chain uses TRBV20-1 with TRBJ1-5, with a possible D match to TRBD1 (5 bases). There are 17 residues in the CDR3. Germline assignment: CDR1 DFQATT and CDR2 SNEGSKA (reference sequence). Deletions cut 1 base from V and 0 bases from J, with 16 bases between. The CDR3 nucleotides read TGCAGTGCTAGAGCCCTTTTGGGGGTGGCTAGCAATCAGCCCCAGCATTTT. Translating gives CSARALLGVASNQPQHF.

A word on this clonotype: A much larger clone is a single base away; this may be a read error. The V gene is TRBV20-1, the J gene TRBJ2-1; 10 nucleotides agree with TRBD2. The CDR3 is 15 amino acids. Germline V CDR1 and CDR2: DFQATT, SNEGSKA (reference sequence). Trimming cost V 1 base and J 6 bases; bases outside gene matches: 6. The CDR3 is CSARVLAGTCNEQFF. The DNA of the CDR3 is TGCAGTGCTAGAGTACTAGCGGGAACCTGCAATGAGCAGTTCTTC.

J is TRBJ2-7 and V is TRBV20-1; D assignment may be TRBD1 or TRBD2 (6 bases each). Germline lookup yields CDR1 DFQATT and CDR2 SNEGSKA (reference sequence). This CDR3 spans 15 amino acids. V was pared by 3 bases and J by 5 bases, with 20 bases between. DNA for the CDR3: TGCAGTGCTAGGCCGCTGGGGGGCGCAGACCACGAGCAGTACTTC. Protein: CSARPLGGADHEQYF.

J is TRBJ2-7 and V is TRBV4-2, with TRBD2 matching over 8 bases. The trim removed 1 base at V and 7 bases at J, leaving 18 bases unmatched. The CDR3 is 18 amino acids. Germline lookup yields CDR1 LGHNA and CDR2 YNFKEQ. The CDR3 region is CASSQGKLTSVFNNEQYF. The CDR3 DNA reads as TGTGCCAGCAGCCAAGGGAAACTGACTAGCGTATTCAACAATGAGCAGTACTTC.

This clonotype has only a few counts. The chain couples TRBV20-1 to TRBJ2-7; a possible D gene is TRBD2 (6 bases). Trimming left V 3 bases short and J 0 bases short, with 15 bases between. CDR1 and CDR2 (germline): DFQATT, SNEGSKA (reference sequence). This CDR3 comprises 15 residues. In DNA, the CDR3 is TGCAGTGCTAGTTGGGGGACTGCCCTCTCCTACGAGCAGTACTTC. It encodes CSASWGTALSYEQYF.

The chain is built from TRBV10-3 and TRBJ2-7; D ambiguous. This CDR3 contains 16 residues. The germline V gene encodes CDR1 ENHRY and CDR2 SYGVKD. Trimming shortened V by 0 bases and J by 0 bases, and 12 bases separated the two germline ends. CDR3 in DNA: TGTGCCATCAGTGAGTCGAGGCCACCTAGCTCCTACGAGCAGTACTTC. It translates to CAISESRPPSSYEQYF.

The CDR3 loop reads CSARDPGTGGSYGYTF. The CDR3 nucleotides are TGCAGTGCTAGGGATCCCGGGACAGGGGGTTCCTATGGCTACACCTTC. The chain couples TRBV20-1 to TRBJ1-2; 11 bases map to TRBD1. V trimming: 3 bases; J trimming: 4 bases; junction bases outside the gene matches: 10. The CDR3 runs 16 residues. The germline V gene encodes CDR1 DFQATT and CDR2 SNEGSKA (reference sequence).

The CDR3 nucleotides are TGTGCCAGCAGCTTGGCCGGGAGGCAGAGCTCCTACAATGAGCAGTTCTTC. It specifies CASSLAGRQSSYNEQFF. The rearrangement joins TRBV5-5 to TRBJ2-1; 7 bases line up with TRBD2. CDR3 length: 17 amino acids. Germline-derived CDR1 and CDR2 are SGHKS and YYEKEE (reference sequence). Losses at the gene ends were 0 bases for V and 0 bases for J; bases not matched to a gene: 6.

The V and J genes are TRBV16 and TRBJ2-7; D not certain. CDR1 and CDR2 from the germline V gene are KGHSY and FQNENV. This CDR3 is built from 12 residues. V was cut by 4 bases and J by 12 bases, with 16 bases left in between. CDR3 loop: CASSPPEALGYF. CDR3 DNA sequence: TGTGCCAGCAGCCCTCCAGAGGCCCTGGGGTACTTC. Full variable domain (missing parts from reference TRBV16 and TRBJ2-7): GEEVAQTPKHLVRGEGQKAKLYCAPIKGHSYVFWYQQVLKNEFKFLISFQNENVFDETGMPKERFSAKCLPNSPCSLEIQATKLEDSAVYFCASSPPEALGYFGPGTRLTVT.

CDR3 coding DNA: TGTGCCAGCAGTTTATCAGGGGTCCTCTACAACACCGGGGAGCTGTTTTTT. Encoded protein: CASSLSGVLYNTGELFF. V is TRBV27 and J is TRBJ2-2; D is possibly TRBD1 (5 bases). CDR1 is MNHEY, CDR2 SMNVEV, per germline (reference sequence). Trimming pared 0 bases from V and 2 bases from J, leaving 13 bases between. This CDR3 comprises 17 residues.

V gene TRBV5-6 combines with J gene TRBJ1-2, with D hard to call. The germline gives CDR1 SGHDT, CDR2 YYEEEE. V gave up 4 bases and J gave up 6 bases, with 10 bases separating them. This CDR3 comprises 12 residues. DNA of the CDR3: TGTGCCAGCAGCCGTCCCGGCCATGGCTACACCTTC. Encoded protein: CASSRPGHGYTF.

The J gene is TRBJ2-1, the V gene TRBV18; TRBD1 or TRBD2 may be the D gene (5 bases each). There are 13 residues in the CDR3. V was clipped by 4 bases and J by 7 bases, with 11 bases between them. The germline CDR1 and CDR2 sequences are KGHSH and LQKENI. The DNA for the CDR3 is TGTGCCAGCTCACATTATGGGGGAAATGAGCAGTTCTTC. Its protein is CASSHYGGNEQFF.

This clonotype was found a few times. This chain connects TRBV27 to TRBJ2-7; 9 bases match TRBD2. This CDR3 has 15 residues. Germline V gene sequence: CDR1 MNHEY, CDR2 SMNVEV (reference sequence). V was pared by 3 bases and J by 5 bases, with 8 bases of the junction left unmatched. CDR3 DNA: TGTGCCAGCAGTTTGGCTCTAGCGGGGTTGGACGAGCAGTACTTC. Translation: CASSLALAGLDEQYF.